Ten or more counts support the clone carrying this T cell receptor (beta chain). At one end the junction does not follow the germline gene, possibly because of a read error. This sample was included in a study of human T cells and chemical hapten exposure. TCRdb re-derived calls from the RACE reads in MiXCR, one entry per CDR3 protein. The table shows roughly 380,000 distinct CDR3 sequences, with about 6% occurring only once. The germline V gene encodes CDR1 SQVTM and CDR2 ANQGSEA. The CDR3 loop spans 15 amino acids. The time point denotes: patch test 2, 6 weeks after DPC sensitization. Treatment defined: therapeutic diphenylcyclopropenone sensitization with weekly scalp DPC.

The source material was whole blood, sampled in connection with sensitization to the hapten diphenylcyclopropenone (DPC). The receptor was derived from a woman aged 18-35 years with alopecia areata. Some clones in this sample may be carry-over from other donors' samples. V usage is TRBV29-1 and J usage is TRBJ1-4; 7 bases are shared with TRBD1. The CDR3 DNA reads TGCAGCGTGGAAGGGGGCGAGGGCCCATGGGAAAAACTGTTTTTT. Translating it yields CSVEGGEGPWEKLFF.